This T cell receptor beta chain came from a study of T cells after posttransplantation cyclophosphamide. Data came from immunoSEQ multiplex PCR; TCRdb stores just in-frame clones and leaves some out. Listed for the sample are some 40,000 clones, none seen a single time. This clone was found many times. The CDR3 runs to 14 residues. Germline assignment: CDR1 SNHLY and CDR2 FYNNEI. The V end was cut by 6 bases, the J end by 0 bases, with 11 bases between. This receptor was identified in a man aged 25-40 years in good health and a related stem cell transplant donor. This chain connects TRBV2 to TRBJ1-1; D might be TRBD1 (6 bases). Sample: PBMCs. The chain's CDR3 is CASRQGPLNTEAFF. The DNA for the CDR3 is TGTGCCAGCAGACAGGGACCTTTGAACACTGAAGCTTTCTTT.